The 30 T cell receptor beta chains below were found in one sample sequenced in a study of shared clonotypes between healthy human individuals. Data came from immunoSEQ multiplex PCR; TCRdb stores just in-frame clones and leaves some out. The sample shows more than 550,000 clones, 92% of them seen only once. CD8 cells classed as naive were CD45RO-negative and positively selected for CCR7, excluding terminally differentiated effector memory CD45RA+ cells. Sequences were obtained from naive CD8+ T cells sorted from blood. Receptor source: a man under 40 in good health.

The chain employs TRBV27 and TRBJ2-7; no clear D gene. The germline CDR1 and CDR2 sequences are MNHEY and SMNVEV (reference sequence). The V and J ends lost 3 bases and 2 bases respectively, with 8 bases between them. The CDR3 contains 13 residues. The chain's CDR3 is CASSFTDTYEQYF. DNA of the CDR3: TGTGCCAGCAGTTTTACCGACACCTACGAGCAGTACTTC.

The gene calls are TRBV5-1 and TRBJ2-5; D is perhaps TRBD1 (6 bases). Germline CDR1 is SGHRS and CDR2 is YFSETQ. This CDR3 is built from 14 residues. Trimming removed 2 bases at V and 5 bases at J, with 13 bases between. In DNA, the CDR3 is TGCGCCAGCAGCTTTGGACAGAGCAGGGAGACCCAGTACTTC. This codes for CASSFGQSRETQYF. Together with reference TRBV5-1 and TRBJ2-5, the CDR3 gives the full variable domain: KAGVTQTPRYLIKTRGQQVTLSCSPISGHRSVSWYQQTPGQGLQFLFEYFSETQRNKGNFPGRFSGRQFSNSRSEMNVSTLELGDSALYLCASSFGQSRETQYFGPGTRLLVL.

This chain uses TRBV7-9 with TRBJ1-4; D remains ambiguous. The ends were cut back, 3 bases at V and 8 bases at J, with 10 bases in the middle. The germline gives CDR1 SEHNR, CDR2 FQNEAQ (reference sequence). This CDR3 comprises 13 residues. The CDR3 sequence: CASSLRIEEKLFF. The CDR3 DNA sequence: TGTGCCAGCAGCTTGAGGATCGAGGAAAAACTGTTTTTT.

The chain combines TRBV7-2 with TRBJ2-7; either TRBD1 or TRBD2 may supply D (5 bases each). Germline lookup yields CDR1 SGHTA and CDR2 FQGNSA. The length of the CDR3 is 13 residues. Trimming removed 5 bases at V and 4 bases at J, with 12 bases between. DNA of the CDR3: TGTGCCAGCAGCGGGGACCGCTTTTACGAGCAGTACTTC. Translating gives CASSGDRFYEQYF.

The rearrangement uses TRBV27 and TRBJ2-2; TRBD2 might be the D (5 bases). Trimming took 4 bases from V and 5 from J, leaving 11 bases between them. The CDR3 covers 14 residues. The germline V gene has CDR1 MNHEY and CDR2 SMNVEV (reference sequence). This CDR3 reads CASSWIGDTGELFF. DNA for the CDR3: TGTGCCAGCAGTTGGATCGGGGATACCGGGGAGCTGTTTTTT.

The CDR3 here is CASSHQQGALETQYF. As DNA, the CDR3 is TGTGCCAGCAGTCATCAACAGGGGGCTCTGGAGACCCAGTACTTC. The genes are TRBV6-5 and TRBJ2-5, with 9 bases aligning to TRBD1. Looked up from germline, CDR1 is MNHEY and CDR2 is SVGAGI. There are 15 residues in the CDR3. Trimming took 5 bases from V and 5 from J; bases not matched to a gene: 9.

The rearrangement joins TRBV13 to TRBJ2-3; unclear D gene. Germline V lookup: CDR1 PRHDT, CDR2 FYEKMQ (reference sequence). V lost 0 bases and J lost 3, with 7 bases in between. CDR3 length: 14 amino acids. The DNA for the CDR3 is TGTGCCAGCAGCTTAGGGACTTCGACAGATACGCAGTATTTT. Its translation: CASSLGTSTDTQYF.

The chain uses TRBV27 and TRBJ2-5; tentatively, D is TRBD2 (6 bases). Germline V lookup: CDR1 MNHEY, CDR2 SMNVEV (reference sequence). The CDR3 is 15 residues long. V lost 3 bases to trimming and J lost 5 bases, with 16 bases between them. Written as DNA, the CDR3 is TGTGCCAGCAGTTTCGGAGGGAGTGCGGGGGAGACCCAGTACTTC. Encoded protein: CASSFGGSAGETQYF.

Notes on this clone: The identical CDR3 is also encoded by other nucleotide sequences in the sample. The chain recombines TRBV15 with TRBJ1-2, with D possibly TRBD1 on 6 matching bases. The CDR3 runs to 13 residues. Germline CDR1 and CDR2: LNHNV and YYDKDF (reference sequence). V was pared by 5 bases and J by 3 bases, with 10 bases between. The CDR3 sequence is CATSRRGDYGYTF. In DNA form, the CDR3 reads TGTGCCACCAGCCGCAGGGGCGACTATGGCTACACCTTC. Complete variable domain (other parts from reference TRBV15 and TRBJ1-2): DAMVIQNPRYQVTQFGKPVTLSCSQTLNHNVMYWYQQKSSQAPKLLFHYYDKDFNNEADTPDNFQSRRPNTSFCFLDIRSPGLGDTAMYLCATSRRGDYGYTFGSGTRLTVV.

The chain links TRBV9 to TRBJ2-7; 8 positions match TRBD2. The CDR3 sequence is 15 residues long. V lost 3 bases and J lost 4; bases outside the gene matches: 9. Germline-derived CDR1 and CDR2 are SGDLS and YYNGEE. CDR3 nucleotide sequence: TGTGCCAGCAGCGCAAATAGCGGGGCGCTTTACGAGCAGTACTTC. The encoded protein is CASSANSGALYEQYF.

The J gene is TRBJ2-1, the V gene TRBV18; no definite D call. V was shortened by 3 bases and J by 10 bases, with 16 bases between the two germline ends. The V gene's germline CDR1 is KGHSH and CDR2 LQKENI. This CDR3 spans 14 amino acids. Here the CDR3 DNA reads TGTGCCAGCTCACCGGATAGTAATCTTGGCGAGCAGTTCTTC. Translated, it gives CASSPDSNLGEQFF.

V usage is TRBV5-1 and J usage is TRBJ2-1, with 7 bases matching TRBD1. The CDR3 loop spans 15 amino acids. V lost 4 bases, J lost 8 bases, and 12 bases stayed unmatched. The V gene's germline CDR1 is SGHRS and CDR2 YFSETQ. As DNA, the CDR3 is TGCGCCAGCAGCCCTCGACAGGGAGAGTTATATGAGCAGTTCTTC. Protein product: CASSPRQGELYEQFF.

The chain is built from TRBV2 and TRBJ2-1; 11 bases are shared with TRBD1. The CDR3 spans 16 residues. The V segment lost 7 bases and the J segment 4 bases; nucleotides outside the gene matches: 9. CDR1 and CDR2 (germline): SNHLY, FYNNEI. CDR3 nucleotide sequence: TGTGCCAGCACCGAATCAGGGGACAGGGGGTACAATGAGCAGTTCTTC. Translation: CASTESGDRGYNEQFF.

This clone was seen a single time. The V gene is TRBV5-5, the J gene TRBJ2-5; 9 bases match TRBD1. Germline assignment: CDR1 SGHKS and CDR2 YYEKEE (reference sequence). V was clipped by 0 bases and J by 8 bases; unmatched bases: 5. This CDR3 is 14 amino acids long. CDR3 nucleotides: TGTGCCAGCAGCTTGGAAGGGACAGGGTATACCCAGTACTTC. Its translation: CASSLEGTGYTQYF. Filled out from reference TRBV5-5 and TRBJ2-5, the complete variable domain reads DAGVTQSPTHLIKTRGQQVTLRCSPISGHKSVSWYQQVLGQGPQFIFQYYEKEERGRGNFPDRFSARQFPNYSSELNVNALLLGDSALYLCASSLEGTGYTQYFGPGTRLLVL.

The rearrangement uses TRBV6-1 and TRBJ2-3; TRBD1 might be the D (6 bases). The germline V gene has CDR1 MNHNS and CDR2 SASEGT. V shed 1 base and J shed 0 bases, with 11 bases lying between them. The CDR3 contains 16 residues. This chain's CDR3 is CASSEVDSASTDTQYF. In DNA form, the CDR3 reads TGTGCCAGCAGTGAAGTGGACAGCGCTAGCACAGATACGCAGTATTTT.

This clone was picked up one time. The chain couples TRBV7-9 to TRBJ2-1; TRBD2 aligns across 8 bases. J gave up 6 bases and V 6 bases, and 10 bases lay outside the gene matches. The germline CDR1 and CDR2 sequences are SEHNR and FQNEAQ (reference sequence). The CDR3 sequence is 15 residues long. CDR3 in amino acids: CASRGLRLAINEQFF. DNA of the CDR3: TGTGCCAGCAGGGGACTCAGACTAGCGATCAATGAGCAGTTCTTC.

The CDR3 DNA reads as TGTGCCAGCAGCGGGACACCGAGTGACACTGAAGCTTTCTTT. The encoded protein is CASSGTPSDTEAFF. The chain carries TRBV5-6 and TRBJ1-1; D is perhaps TRBD1 (6 bases). This CDR3 is built from 14 residues. Germline V gives CDR1 SGHDT, CDR2 YYEEEE. V was cut by 4 bases and J by 3 bases, with 13 bases left in between.

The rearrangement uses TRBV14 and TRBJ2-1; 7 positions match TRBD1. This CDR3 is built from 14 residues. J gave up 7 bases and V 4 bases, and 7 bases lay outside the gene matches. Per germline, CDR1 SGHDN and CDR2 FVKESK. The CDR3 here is CASSRKTGWNEQFF. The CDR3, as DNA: TGTGCCAGCAGCCGTAAGACAGGGTGGAATGAGCAGTTCTTC.

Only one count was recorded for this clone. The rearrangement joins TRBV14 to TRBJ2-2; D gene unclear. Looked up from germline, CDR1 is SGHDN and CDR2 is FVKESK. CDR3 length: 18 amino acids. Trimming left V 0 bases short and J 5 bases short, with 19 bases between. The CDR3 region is CASSQDETWTSWTGELFF. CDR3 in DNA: TGTGCCAGCAGCCAAGATGAAACGTGGACGTCGTGGACCGGGGAGCTGTTTTTT. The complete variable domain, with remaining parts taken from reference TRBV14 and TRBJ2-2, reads EAGVTQFPSHSVIEKGQTVTLRCDPISGHDNLYWYRRVMGKEIKFLLHFVKESKQDESGMPNNRFLAERTGGTYSTLKVQPAELEDSGVYFCASSQDETWTSWTGELFFGEGSRLTVL.

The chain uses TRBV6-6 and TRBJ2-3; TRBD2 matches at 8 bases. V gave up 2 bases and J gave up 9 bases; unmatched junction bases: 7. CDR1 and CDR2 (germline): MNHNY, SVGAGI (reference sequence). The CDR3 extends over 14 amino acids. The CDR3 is CASSYSGSGDTQYF. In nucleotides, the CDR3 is TGTGCCAGCAGTTACAGCGGGAGTGGGGACACGCAGTATTTT.

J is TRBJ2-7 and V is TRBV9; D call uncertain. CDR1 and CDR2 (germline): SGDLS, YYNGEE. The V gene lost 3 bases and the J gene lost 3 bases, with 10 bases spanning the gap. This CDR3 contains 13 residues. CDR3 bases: TGTGCCAGCAGCGGAGAAGTAGACTACGAGCAGTACTTC. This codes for CASSGEVDYEQYF.

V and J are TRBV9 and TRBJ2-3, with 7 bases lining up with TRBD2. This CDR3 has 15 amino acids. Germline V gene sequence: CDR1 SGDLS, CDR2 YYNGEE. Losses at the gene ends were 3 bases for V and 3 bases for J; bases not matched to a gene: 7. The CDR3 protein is CASSGGLGGTDTQYF. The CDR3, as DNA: TGTGCCAGCAGCGGAGGACTAGGCGGGACAGATACGCAGTATTTT.

As DNA, the CDR3 is TGTGCCAGCAGCCTCGACAGCCTTAGCTCCTACGAGCAGTACTTC. This sequence encodes CASSLDSLSSYEQYF. The chain recombines TRBV7-6 with TRBJ2-7; D perhaps matches TRBD1 (5 bases). There are 15 residues in the CDR3. V shed 5 bases and J shed 0 bases, with 14 bases lying between them. Germline V CDR1 and CDR2: SGHVS, FNYEAQ.

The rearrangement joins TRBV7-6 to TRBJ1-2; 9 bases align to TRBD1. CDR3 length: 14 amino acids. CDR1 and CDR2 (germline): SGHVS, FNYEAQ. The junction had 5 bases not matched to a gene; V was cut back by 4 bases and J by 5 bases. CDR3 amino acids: CASSSLTGGYGYTF. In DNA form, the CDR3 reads TGTGCCAGCAGCTCCTTGACAGGGGGATATGGCTACACCTTC.

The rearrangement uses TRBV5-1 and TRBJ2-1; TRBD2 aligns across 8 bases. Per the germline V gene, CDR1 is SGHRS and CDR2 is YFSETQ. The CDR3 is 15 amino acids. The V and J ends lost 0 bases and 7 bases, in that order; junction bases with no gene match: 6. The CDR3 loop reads CASSLEGLVGNEQFF. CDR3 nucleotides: TGCGCCAGCAGCTTGGAGGGACTAGTCGGTAATGAGCAGTTCTTC.

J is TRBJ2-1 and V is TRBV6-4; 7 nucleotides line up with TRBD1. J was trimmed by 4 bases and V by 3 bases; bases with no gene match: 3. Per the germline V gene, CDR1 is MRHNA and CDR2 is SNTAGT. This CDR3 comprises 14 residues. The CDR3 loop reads CASSETGEYNEQFF. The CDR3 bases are TGTGCCAGCAGTGAAACAGGGGAGTACAATGAGCAGTTCTTC.

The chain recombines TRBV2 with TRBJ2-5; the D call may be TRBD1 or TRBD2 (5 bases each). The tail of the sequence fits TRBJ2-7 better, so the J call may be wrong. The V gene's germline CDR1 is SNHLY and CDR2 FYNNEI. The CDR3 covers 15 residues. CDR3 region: CASRGTTGTSYEQYF. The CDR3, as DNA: TGTGCCAGCAGGGGTACGACCGGGACCTCCTACGAGCAGTACTTC.

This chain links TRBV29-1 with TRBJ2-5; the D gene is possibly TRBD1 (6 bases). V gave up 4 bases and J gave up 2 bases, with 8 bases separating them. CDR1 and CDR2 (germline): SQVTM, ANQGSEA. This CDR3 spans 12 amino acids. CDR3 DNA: TGCAGCGTTGTCGACAGGCAAGAGACCCAGTACTTC. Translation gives CSVVDRQETQYF.

The CDR3, as DNA: TGTGCCAGCAGCTCCACACCTCTAGCGGGAGTTGAGACCCAGTACTTC. Its translation is CASSSTPLAGVETQYF. The rearrangement links TRBV11-2 to TRBJ2-5; TRBD2 aligns across 10 bases. J was trimmed by 5 bases and V by 4 bases; bases with no gene match: 10. The CDR3 is 16 amino acids. CDR1 and CDR2 (germline): SGHAT, FQNNGV.

In DNA, the CDR3 is TGTGCCAGCAGTCCCCCGGACTGGACGGGGATCAATGAGCAGTTCTTC. This codes for CASSPPDWTGINEQFF. The rearrangement uses TRBV28 and TRBJ2-1; D possibly corresponds to TRBD2 (5 bases). V gave up 5 bases and J gave up 6 bases, with 20 bases separating them. The CDR3 extends over 16 amino acids. Germline V lookup: CDR1 MDHEN, CDR2 SYDVKM.